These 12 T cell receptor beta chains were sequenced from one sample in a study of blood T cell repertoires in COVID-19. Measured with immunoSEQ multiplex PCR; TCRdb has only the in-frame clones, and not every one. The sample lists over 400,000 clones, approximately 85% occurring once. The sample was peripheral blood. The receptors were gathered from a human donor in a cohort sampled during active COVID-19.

The CDR3 here is CASSLGSTGQPQHF. In nucleotides, the CDR3 is TGTGCCAGCAGCTTAGGGTCGACTGGTCAGCCCCAGCATTTT. This sequence joins TRBV7-9 and TRBJ1-5; unclear D gene. The CDR3 sequence is 14 residues long. V lost 1 base and J 6 bases, leaving 10 bases between the germline ends. The germline V gene has CDR1 SEHNR and CDR2 FQNEAQ (reference sequence).

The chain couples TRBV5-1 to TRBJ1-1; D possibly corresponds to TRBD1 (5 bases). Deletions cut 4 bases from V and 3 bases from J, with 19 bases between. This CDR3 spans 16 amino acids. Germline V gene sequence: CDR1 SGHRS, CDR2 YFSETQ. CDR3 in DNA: TGCGCCAGCAGCCTTGACAGATTAGGGGTGGACACTGAAGCTTTCTTT. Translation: CASSLDRLGVDTEAFF.

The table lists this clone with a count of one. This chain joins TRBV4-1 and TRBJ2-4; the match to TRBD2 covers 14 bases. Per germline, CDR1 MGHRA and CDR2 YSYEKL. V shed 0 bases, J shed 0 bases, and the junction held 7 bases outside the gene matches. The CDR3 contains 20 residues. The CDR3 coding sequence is TGCGCCAGCAGCCAAGATAGACTAGCGGGAGGGCCCCCAGCCAAAAACATTCAGTACTTC. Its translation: CASSQDRLAGGPPAKNIQYF.

CDR3 sequence: CASSVSGGAYEQYF. The CDR3 DNA follows: TGCGCCAGCAGTGTCTCCGGAGGGGCCTACGAGCAGTACTTC. The chain uses TRBV10-2 and TRBJ2-7; perhaps TRBD2 as D (6 bases). V lost 4 bases, J lost 2 bases, and 12 bases lay in between. The CDR3 has 14 amino acids. Looked up from germline, CDR1 is WSHSY and CDR2 is SAAADI.

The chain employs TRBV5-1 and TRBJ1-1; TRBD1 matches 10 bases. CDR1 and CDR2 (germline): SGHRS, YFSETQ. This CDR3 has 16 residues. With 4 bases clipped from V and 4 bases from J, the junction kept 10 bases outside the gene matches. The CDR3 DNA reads TGCGCCAGCAGCGCGCCTCCAGGGACAGGGGCCACTGAAGCTTTCTTT. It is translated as CASSAPPGTGATEAFF.

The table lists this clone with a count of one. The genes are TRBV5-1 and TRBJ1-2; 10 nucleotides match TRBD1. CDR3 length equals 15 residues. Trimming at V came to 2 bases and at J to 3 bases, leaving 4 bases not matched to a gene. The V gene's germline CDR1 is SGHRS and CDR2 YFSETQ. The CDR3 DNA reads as TGCGCCAGCAGCTTACCGGGGACAGGGGACTATGGCTACACCTTC. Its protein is CASSLPGTGDYGYTF.

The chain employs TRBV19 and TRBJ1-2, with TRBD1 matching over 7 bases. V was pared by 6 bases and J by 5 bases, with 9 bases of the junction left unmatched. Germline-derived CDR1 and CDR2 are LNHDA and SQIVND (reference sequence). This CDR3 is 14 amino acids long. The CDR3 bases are TGTGCCAGTAGGGAGCCAGGGGGATTTTATGGCTACACCTTC. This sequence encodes CASREPGGFYGYTF.

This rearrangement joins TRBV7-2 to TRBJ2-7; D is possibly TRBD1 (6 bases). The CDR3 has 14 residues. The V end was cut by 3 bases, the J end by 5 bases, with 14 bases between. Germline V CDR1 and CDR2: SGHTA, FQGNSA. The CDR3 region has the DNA TGTGCCAGCAGCTTGCCGACAGGCATCAACGAGCAGTACTTC. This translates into CASSLPTGINEQYF. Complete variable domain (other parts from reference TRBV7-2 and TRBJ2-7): GAGVSQSPSNKVTEKGKDVELRCDPISGHTALYWYRQSLGQGLEFLIYFQGNSAPDKSGLPSDRFSAERTGGSVSTLTIQRTQQEDSAVYLCASSLPTGINEQYFGPGTRLTVT.

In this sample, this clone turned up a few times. The CDR3 DNA reads TGTGCCAGCAGGTTGGCTAGCGGGACCCACAATGAGCAGTTCTTC. Translated: CASRLASGTHNEQFF. The chain couples TRBV28 to TRBJ2-1; 9 bases are shared with TRBD2. Looked up from germline, CDR1 is MDHEN and CDR2 is SYDVKM. Germline trimming cut 6 bases from V and 5 bases from J; bases unmatched to any gene: 8. CDR3 length equals 15 residues.

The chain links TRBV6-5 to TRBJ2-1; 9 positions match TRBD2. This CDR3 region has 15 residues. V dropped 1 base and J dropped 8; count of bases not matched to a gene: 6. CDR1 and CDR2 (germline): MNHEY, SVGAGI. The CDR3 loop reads CASSYYGTSSYEQFF. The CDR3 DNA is TGTGCCAGCAGTTACTATGGGACTAGCTCATATGAGCAGTTCTTC.

CDR3 protein: CASRPIRVGESPLHF. The DNA for the CDR3 is TGTGCCAGTAGACCGATCCGGGTCGGGGAATCACCCCTCCACTTT. The chain employs TRBV19 and TRBJ1-6; no definite D call. CDR3 length equals 15 residues. V was clipped by 6 bases and J by 10 bases, with 19 bases between them. Per the germline V gene, CDR1 is LNHDA and CDR2 is SQIVND (reference sequence).

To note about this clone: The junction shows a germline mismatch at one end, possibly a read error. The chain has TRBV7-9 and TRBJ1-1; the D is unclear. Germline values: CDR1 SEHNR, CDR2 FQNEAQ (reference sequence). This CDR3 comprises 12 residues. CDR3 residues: CASSLFLPFLLF. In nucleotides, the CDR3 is TGTGCCAGCAGCTTATTCCTCCCTTTTCTCCTCTTT.